Detailed here is one T cell receptor beta chain. The trim removed 7 bases at V and 3 bases at J, leaving 12 bases unmatched. Germline V gene lookup returns CDR1 SGHRS and CDR2 YFSETQ. There are 16 residues in the CDR3. Produced via immunoSEQ multiplex PCR; TCRdb's table is partial and in-frame only. The sample carries about 2.4 million clones, 93% recorded once. The entry originates in a study of shared clonotypes between healthy human individuals. Across the study: A few men and a couple of women, aged 18 to 49, were donors. Each donor's CD8 memory used one plate, CD8 naive two, each CD4 subset three.

This chain connects TRBV5-1 to TRBJ2-2, with TRBD2 matching 7 bases. Material for sequencing was naive CD4+ T cells from PBMCs. Subset meaning: CD45RA+ positively selected. This TCR derives from a man aged 18 to 29 in good health. Some clones in this sample may be carry-over from other donors' samples. The CDR3 is CASSMSGRGDTGELFF. The CDR3 nucleotides are TGCGCCAGCTCTATGTCGGGGAGGGGAGACACCGGGGAGCTGTTTTTT.